One sample yielded the 27 T cell receptor beta chains listed below, sequenced in a study of vaccination effects on CD4 cells after COVID-19. Having been cultured for approximately ten days, the cells underwent CD4+ T cell isolation. Every participant took two doses of the BNT162b2 or mRNA-1273 vaccine. Their cognate antigens are unknown. Produced via immunoSEQ multiplex PCR; TCRdb's table is partial and in-frame only. This sample carries 45,000 to 55,000 clones, 60% to 75% of them seen once, and the ten largest clones take about 7%. Material: CD4+ T cells from PBMCs cultured without peptide, obtained after COVID-19 vaccination. These TCRs come from a human donor who received a COVID-19 vaccine.

This chain uses TRBV27 with TRBJ1-1; TRBD1 is a possible D gene (5 bases). Trimming removed 8 bases from V and 0 bases from J, with 13 bases in between. This CDR3 is built from 14 residues. Germline V CDR1 and CDR2: MNHEY, SMNVEV (reference sequence). In DNA, the CDR3 is TGTGCCAGCGGGGGGACCCAACTGAACACTGAAGCTTTCTTT. It encodes CASGGTQLNTEAFF.

This rearrangement joins TRBV7-2 to TRBJ1-4, with D possibly TRBD1 on 6 matching bases. Trimming cost V 6 bases and J 4 bases, with 9 bases left between them. The CDR3 loop spans 13 amino acids. Germline assignment: CDR1 SGHTA and CDR2 FQGNSA. CDR3 sequence: CASSWGLNEKLFF. The CDR3 coding sequence is TGTGCCAGCAGTTGGGGGCTTAATGAAAAACTGTTTTTT.

This clone has more than one count but fewer than ten. The chain employs TRBV2 and TRBJ2-2; 8 bases map to TRBD1. This CDR3 contains 15 residues. Germline trimming cut 6 bases from V and 0 bases from J; bases unmatched to any gene: 3. Germline CDR1 is SNHLY and CDR2 is FYNNEI. This CDR3 reads CASRKQGANTGELFF. DNA of the CDR3: TGTGCCAGCAGAAAACAGGGGGCGAACACCGGGGAGCTGTTTTTT.

The V and J genes are TRBV3-1 (or the pseudogene TRBV3-2) and TRBJ2-5; D not certain. The germline V gene encodes CDR1 LGHDT and CDR2 YNNKEL (reference sequence). The CDR3 loop spans 16 amino acids. The germline V and J ends were trimmed by 1 base and 4 bases, with 16 bases remaining between them. The CDR3 region has the DNA TGTGCCAGCAGCCAAGTCCTTTCGATGGCAGGAGAGACCCAGTACTTC. Amino acids: CASSQVLSMAGETQYF.

The rearrangement links TRBV25-1 to TRBJ2-1, with D perhaps TRBD1 (5 bases). This CDR3 has 12 residues. The germline V gene has CDR1 MGHDK and CDR2 SYGVNS. V lost 8 bases to trimming and J lost 4 bases, with 9 bases between them. The CDR3 DNA is TGTGCCAGCCGTGCAGGGTACAATGAGCAGTTCTTC. Amino acid sequence: CASRAGYNEQFF.

The rearrangement uses TRBV19 and TRBJ1-1; 7 nucleotides line up with TRBD1. The CDR3 is made up of 12 amino acids. The V and J ends lost 9 bases and 0 bases, in that order; junction bases with no gene match: 1. CDR1 and CDR2 from the germline V gene are LNHDA and SQIVND (reference sequence). CDR3 amino acids: CASRGMNTEAFF. Written as DNA, the CDR3 is TGTGCCAGCAGGGGGATGAACACTGAAGCTTTCTTT.

The chain is built from TRBV27 and TRBJ2-5; 12 bases map to TRBD1. The CDR3 is 15 amino acids. From germline, CDR1 is MNHEY and CDR2 SMNVEV (reference sequence). With 3 bases clipped from V and 5 bases from J, the junction kept 4 bases outside the gene matches. This chain's CDR3 is CASSFGGQGAETQYF. CDR3 nucleotide sequence: TGTGCCAGCAGTTTTGGGGGACAGGGGGCGGAGACCCAGTACTTC.

V usage is TRBV4-1 and J usage is TRBJ1-4; 7 nucleotides align to TRBD1. Germline CDR1 is MGHRA and CDR2 is YSYEKL. CDR3 length: 15 residues. The junction had 6 bases not matched to a gene; V was cut back by 4 bases and J by 4 bases. The CDR3 is CASSLLQGSNEKLFF. The DNA of the CDR3 is TGCGCCAGCAGCCTCCTACAGGGGAGTAATGAAAAACTGTTTTTT.

V is TRBV4-1 and J is TRBJ1-5; D perhaps matches TRBD1 (6 bases). The ends were cut back, 3 bases at V and 7 bases at J, with 16 bases in the middle. CDR3 size: 15 residues. Germline V CDR1 and CDR2: MGHRA, YSYEKL. Written as DNA, the CDR3 is TGCGCCAGCAGCCAGCACCCGGACAGACCACAGCCCCAGCATTTT. This gives the protein CASSQHPDRPQPQHF.

Concerning this clone itself: The sample has other DNA sequences that encode this CDR3 too. The V and J genes are TRBV29-1 and TRBJ1-1; D is uncertain. With 6 bases removed from V and 3 bases from J, the gap between germline ends came to 5 bases. Germline CDR1 reads SQVTM; CDR2 reads ANQGSEA. The CDR3 spans 10 residues. CDR3 nucleotide sequence: TGCAGCGTGGTGGACACTGAAGCTTTCTTT. It is translated as CSVVDTEAFF.

CDR3 in DNA: TGTGCCAGCAGCCTGCCGGGGGATTTGAACACTGAAGCTTTCTTT. Its protein is CASSLPGDLNTEAFF. The chain recombines TRBV5-4 with TRBJ1-1; D may be TRBD1 (5 bases). The CDR3 runs 15 residues. The V gene lost 4 bases and the J gene lost 0 bases, with 13 bases spanning the gap. Germline V gene data show CDR1 as SGHNT and CDR2 as YYREEE (reference sequence).

J is TRBJ2-1 and V is TRBV4-1, with D perhaps TRBD1 (5 bases). Trimming cost V 0 bases and J 2 bases, with 14 bases left between them. The CDR3 has 17 residues. Germline CDR1 reads MGHRA; CDR2 reads YSYEKL. CDR3 nucleotides: TGCGCCAGCAGCCAAGAAAATATGGGGCTAGCCTACAATGAGCAGTTCTTC. Protein: CASSQENMGLAYNEQFF.

This sequence joins TRBV20-1 and TRBJ2-4; D gene ambiguous. The CDR3 contains 16 residues. Per germline, CDR1 DFQATT and CDR2 SNEGSKA (reference sequence). V gave up 3 bases and J gave up 1 base, with 16 bases separating them. The CDR3 DNA sequence: TGCAGTGCTAGTAGGAAGGGTGCTTCGGCCAAAAACATTCAGTACTTC. Its translation: CSASRKGASAKNIQYF.

This chain uses TRBV27 with TRBJ1-6, with 9 bases matching TRBD1. The CDR3 length is 15 residues. V was pared by 6 bases and J by 7 bases, with 7 bases of the junction left unmatched. Germline values: CDR1 MNHEY, CDR2 SMNVEV (reference sequence). In nucleotides, the CDR3 is TGTGCCAGCAGACCAACAGGGGGCGGAAATTCACCCCTCCACTTT. Amino acids: CASRPTGGGNSPLHF.

This clone has a handful of counts. CDR3 DNA: TGCGCCAGCAGCCAAGGACAGACGAATCTGTTTACCTTC. This translates into CASSQGQTNLFTF. V usage is TRBV5-1 and J usage is TRBJ1-2; the D gene is possibly TRBD1 (6 bases). This CDR3 contains 13 residues. The ends were cut back, 4 bases at V and 14 bases at J, with 21 bases in the middle. Looked up from germline, CDR1 is SGHRS and CDR2 is YFSETQ.

The rearrangement uses TRBV4-1 and TRBJ2-1; TRBD1 matches 7 bases. J lost 9 bases, V lost 1 base, and 12 bases had no gene match. Germline CDR1 and CDR2: MGHRA and YSYEKL. The CDR3 contains 16 residues. In DNA form, the CDR3 reads TGCGCCAGCAGCCAAGCAAGGGGGCGGACGAACCGTGAGCAGTTCTTC. Amino acid sequence: CASSQARGRTNREQFF.

V and J are TRBV5-1 and TRBJ2-2, with 7 bases fitting TRBD1. The CDR3 covers 15 residues. Per the germline V gene, CDR1 is SGHRS and CDR2 is YFSETQ. The V and J ends lost 4 bases and 7 bases, in that order; junction bases with no gene match: 10. CDR3 sequence reads: CASSLQDRPDGELFF. DNA of the CDR3: TGCGCCAGCAGCCTCCAGGACAGGCCGGACGGGGAGCTGTTTTTT.

The chain is built from TRBV20-1 and TRBJ1-1; 9 bases line up with TRBD1. Germline CDR1 is DFQATT and CDR2 is SNEGSKA (reference sequence). V was pared by 3 bases and J by 0 bases, with 8 bases of the junction left unmatched. The CDR3 is 16 amino acids. The CDR3 DNA sequence: TGCAGTGCTAGTGGGACAGGGAGGAACATGAACACTGAAGCTTTCTTT. It yields the protein CSASGTGRNMNTEAFF.

A single count supports this clone. This chain links TRBV5-1 with TRBJ1-2, with D possibly matching TRBD1 (5 bases). Looked up from germline, CDR1 is SGHRS and CDR2 is YFSETQ. V was pared by 0 bases and J by 5 bases, with 8 bases between. The CDR3 runs to 13 residues. The CDR3 nucleotides read TGCGCCAGCAGCTTGGCGGGGGAGTATGGCTACACCTTC. Translation gives CASSLAGEYGYTF.

The chain carries TRBV5-1 and TRBJ1-2; D is ambiguous. From germline, CDR1 is SGHRS and CDR2 YFSETQ. CDR3 length equals 15 residues. V gave up 0 bases and J gave up 8 bases, with 17 bases separating them. Written as DNA, the CDR3 is TGCGCCAGCAGCTTGGGTGAGGGCCTGTCTGGGGGCTACACCTTC. Translating it yields CASSLGEGLSGGYTF.

This clone showed up just a few times. The chain joins TRBV6-4 to TRBJ1-5, with a possible D match to TRBD1 (5 bases). Per the germline V gene, CDR1 is MRHNA and CDR2 is SNTAGT. The V end was cut by 2 bases, the J end by 0 bases, with 14 bases between. This CDR3 spans 17 amino acids. The CDR3 sequence is CASSDPDGGYSNQPQHF. The CDR3 DNA reads TGTGCCAGCAGTGACCCCGATGGGGGGTATAGCAATCAGCCCCAGCATTTT.

This clone came up a few times. The chain carries TRBV3-1 (or the pseudogene TRBV3-2) and TRBJ2-5, with D perhaps being TRBD1 or TRBD2 (5 bases each). This CDR3 spans 13 amino acids. Between the trimmed V and J ends, which lost 4 bases and 7 bases, there was a span of 13 bases. Germline V lookup: CDR1 LGHDT, CDR2 YNNKEL (reference sequence). The CDR3 region has the DNA TGTGCCAGCAGCCTACGGGGCTACGGGACCCAGTACTTC. It codes for CASSLRGYGTQYF.

The chain employs TRBV10-3 and TRBJ2-7; D is perhaps TRBD2 (7 bases). The V gene lost 2 bases and the J gene lost 5 bases, with 19 bases spanning the gap. CDR3 length: 16 residues. Germline CDR1 is ENHRY and CDR2 is SYGVKD. The CDR3 DNA is TGTGCCATCAGTGAGAATGAGGGGGGGAGGGAGAACGAGCAGTACTTC. It translates to CAISENEGGRENEQYF.

The V and J genes are TRBV30 and TRBJ2-3; 15 bases are shared with TRBD2. CDR1 is GTSNPN, CDR2 SVGIG, per germline (reference sequence). V dropped 2 bases and J dropped 6; count of bases not matched to a gene: 3. The CDR3 length is 15 residues. The CDR3 DNA reads as TGTGCCTGGAGTATTGGGACTAGCGGGGGGGATACGCAGTATTTT. This translates into CAWSIGTSGGDTQYF.

The chain carries TRBV5-4 and TRBJ2-7; D may be TRBD1 (6 bases). CDR3 size: 14 residues. Per germline, CDR1 SGHNT and CDR2 YYREEE (reference sequence). V was clipped by 0 bases and J by 4 bases, with 11 bases between them. The CDR3 bases are TGTGCCAGCAGCTTGGGACAGGCCTCTTACGAGCAGTACTTC. As protein: CASSLGQASYEQYF.

The chain has TRBV4-1 and TRBJ2-7; 9 bases map to TRBD1. The V gene end was trimmed by 4 bases and the J gene end by 4 bases; junction bases not matched to a gene: 11. Germline V gene sequence: CDR1 MGHRA, CDR2 YSYEKL. The CDR3 sequence is 16 residues long. The CDR3 protein is CASSLTPGTGLYEQYF. The CDR3 nucleotides are TGCGCCAGCAGCCTTACCCCCGGGACAGGGCTTTACGAGCAGTACTTC.

This chain uses TRBV3-1 (or the pseudogene TRBV3-2) with TRBJ2-7, with D perhaps matching TRBD1 or TRBD2 (5 bases each). CDR1 is LGHDT, CDR2 YNNKEL, per germline (reference sequence). This CDR3 comprises 14 residues. Between the trimmed V and J ends, which lost 3 bases and 9 bases, there was a span of 18 bases. The CDR3 nucleotides are TGTGCCAGCAGCCACTCCGGGACCCCCGGGGCGCAGTACTTC. Amino acids: CASSHSGTPGAQYF.